Below, one T cell receptor (beta chain) is given with its context. As yet, its antigen is unknown. The CDR3 totals 16 residues. Germline V gene data show CDR1 as SGHKS and CDR2 as YYEKEE (reference sequence). V lost 0 bases and J lost 1, with 13 bases in between. The repertoire was sequenced with immunoSEQ multiplex PCR; TCRdb's copy has only in-frame clones and lacks some. The repertoire includes tens of thousands of clones, around 93% of them detected once, and roughly a third sits in the top ten. These data originate in a study of OX40 agonist ivuxolimab in advanced cancers. As for the study in general: Males comprised around 78% of the group, whose mean age was approximately 60 years (range 23 to 79).

Collection of blood occurred at baseline, at cycle 4 day 1, and at cycle 7 day 1. Points from the study as a whole: Antigen specificity of clonally expanded peripheral T cells was not established. Normalized T-cell clonal expansion was also low in a subset of nonresponders.

The source is an adult with an advanced solid tumor such as melanoma, head and neck, liver or kidney cancer. The sample consisted of CD4+ or CD8+ T cells sorted from blood, taken in a trial of the OX40 agonist ivuxolimab. The chain links TRBV5-5 to TRBJ1-1, with D possibly matching TRBD1 (6 bases). For the CDR3, the DNA is TGTGCCAGCAGCTTGGTTACAGGGCGACCGAACACTGAAGCTTTCTTT. Translation: CASSLVTGRPNTEAFF.